This T cell receptor beta chain is drawn from a study of cytomegalovirus exposure and HLA in healthy donors. Study context: Researchers found that about 82% of a few hundred genotyped donors fell within the Caucasian-associated ancestry cluster.

60 Vbeta and 13 Jbeta primers were used in PCR. Assay: immunoSEQ multiplex PCR; the TCRdb copy retains only in-frame clones and omits some. This sample has 95,000 or so clones, with about four fifths found just once. The CDR3 length is 16 residues. V was clipped by 5 bases and J by 5 bases; unmatched bases: 13. CDR1 is SGHVS, CDR2 FQNEAQ, per germline. About this clone itself: Its target is unknown.

Broader study findings: Some segments of the V type, notably TRBV6-2 and TRBV6-3, were excluded as indistinguishable. When analyzed later, the rates of TCR association showed variation by HLA locus, with DRB1 the most and HLA-C the fewest.

The specimen was PBMCs. The rearrangement links TRBV7-8 to TRBJ1-1; 8 nucleotides line up with TRBD1. The origin of this receptor is a woman between 70 and 85 years old in good health and CMV-seropositive. CDR3 bases: TGTGCCAGCAGCACCGGGACAGGTCGGGGGAGAACTGAAGCTTTCTTT. Its translation is CASSTGTGRGRTEAFF.